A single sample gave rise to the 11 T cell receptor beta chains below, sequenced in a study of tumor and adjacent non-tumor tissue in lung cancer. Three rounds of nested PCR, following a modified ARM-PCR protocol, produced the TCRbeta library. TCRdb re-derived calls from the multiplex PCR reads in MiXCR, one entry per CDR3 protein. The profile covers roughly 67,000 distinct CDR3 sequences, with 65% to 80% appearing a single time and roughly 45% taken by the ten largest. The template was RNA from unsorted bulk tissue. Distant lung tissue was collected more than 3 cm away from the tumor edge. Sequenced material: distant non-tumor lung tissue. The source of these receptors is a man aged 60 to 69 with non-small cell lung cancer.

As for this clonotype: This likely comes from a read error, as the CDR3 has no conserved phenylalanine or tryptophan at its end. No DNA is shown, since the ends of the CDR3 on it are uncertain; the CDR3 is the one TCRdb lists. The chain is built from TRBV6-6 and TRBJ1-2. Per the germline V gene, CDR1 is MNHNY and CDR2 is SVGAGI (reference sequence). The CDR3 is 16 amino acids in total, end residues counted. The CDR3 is CASSRVSRLMIDGYTL.

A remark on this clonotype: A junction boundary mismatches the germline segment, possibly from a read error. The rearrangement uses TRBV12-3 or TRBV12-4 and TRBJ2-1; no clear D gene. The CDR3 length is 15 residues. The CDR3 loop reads CASSFPQLYHNEHFF. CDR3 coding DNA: TGTGCCAGCAGCTTCCCTCAGCTGTACCACAATGAGCACTTCTTC.

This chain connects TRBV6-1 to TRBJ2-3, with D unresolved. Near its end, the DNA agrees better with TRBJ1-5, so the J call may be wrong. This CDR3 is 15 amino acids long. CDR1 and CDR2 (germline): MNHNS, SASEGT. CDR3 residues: CASSEASGRADTQHF. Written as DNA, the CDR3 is TGTGCCAGCAGTGAAGCTAGTGGGAGGGCCGATACGCAGCATTTT.

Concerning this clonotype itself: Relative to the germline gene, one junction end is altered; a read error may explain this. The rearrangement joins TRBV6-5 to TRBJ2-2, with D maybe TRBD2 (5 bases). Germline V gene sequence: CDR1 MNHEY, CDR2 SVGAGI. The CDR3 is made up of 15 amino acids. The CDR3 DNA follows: TGTGTCAGCACCACACTAGTGGGAAACACCGGGGAGCTGTTTTTT. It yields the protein CVSTTLVGNTGELFF.

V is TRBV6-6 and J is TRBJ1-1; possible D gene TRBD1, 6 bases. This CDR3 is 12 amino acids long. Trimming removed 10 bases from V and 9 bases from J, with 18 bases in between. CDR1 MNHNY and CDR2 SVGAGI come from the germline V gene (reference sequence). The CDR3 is CANCRDTWKAFF. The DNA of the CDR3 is TGTGCCAACTGCCGGGACACCTGGAAAGCTTTCTTT.

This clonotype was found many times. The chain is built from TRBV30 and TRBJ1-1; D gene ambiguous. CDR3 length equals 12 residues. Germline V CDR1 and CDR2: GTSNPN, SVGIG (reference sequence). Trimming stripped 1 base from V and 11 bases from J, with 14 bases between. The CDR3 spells CAWSEISSVAFF. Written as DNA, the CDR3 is TGTGCCTGGAGTGAAATATCGAGTGTTGCTTTCTTT. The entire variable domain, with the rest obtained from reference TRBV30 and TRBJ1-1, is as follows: SQTIHQWPATLVQPVGSPLSLECTVEGTSNPNLYWYRQAAGRGLQLLFYSVGIGQISSEVPQNLSASRPQDRQFILSSKKLLLSDSGFYLCAWSEISSVAFFGQGTRLTVV.

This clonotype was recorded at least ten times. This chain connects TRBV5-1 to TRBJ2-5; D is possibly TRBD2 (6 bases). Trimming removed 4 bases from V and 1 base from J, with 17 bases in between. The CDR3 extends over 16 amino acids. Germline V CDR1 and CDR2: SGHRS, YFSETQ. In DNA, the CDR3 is TGCGCCAGCAGCACGGAAAGCGGGCGAGGCCAAGAGACCCAGTACTTC. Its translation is CASSTESGRGQETQYF.

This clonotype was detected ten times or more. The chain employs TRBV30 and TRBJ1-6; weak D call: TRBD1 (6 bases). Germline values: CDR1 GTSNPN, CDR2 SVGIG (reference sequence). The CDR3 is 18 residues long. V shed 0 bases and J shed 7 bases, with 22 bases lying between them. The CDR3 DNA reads TGTGCCTGGAGTGTACCTGCAGGGGACACAACCCTCAATTCACCCCTCCACTTT. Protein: CAWSVPAGDTTLNSPLHF.

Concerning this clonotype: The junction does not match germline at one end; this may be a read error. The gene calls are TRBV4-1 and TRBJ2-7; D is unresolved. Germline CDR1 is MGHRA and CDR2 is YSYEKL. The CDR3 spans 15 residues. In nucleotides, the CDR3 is TGCGCCAGCAGCTATGGATTAGGCGAGATGAACGAGCAGTACTTT. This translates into CASSYGLGEMNEQYF.

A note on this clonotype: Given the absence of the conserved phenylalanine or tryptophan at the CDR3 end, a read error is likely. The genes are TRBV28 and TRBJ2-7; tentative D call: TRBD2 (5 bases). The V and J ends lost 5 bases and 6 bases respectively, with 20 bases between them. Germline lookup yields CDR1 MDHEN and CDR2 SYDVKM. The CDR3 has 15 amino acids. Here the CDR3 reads CASSPEAEEVPEQYL. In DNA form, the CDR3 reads TGTGCCAGCAGTCCCGAGGCAGAGGAGGTTCCCGAGCAGTACTTG.

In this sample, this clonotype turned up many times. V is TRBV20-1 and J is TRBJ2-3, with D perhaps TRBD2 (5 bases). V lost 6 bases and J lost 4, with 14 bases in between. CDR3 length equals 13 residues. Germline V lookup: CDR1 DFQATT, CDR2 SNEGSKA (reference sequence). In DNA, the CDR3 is TGCAGTGCCCCGGGTGCGGAGGCAGATACGCAGTATTTT. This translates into CSAPGAEADTQYF.